This T cell receptor (beta chain) was identified in a study of blood T cell repertoires in COVID-19 (TCRdb year 2020). Study-level background: Samples from collaborators originated in the United States, Italy and Spain and spanned both the acute and convalescent phases of COVID-19. The samples were drawn from two sources: the first 160 participants of the ongoing ImmuneRACE study, and about 1,300 subjects contributed by 6 global collaborators. Nearly every sample came with metadata listing a de-identified subject ID, COVID-19 status, age in years and sex. A freely available public database, intended as a resource for researchers studying the immune response to SARS-CoV-2, is where the repertoires were released. The material from the prospective study consisted of cDNA or gDNA derived from T cells, B-cell-depleted T cells, or PBMCs. HLA class I and class II types, where available, came from metadata supplied by the sample provider rather than from assay-based typing. Deeply sampled blood TCRbeta repertoires from subjects exposed to, actively infected with, or recovered from COVID-19 were included in the dataset. The study at large found these results: How much clinical and demographic metadata was included differed by source and by participant, and the metadata was provided uncurated.

A word on this clone: The clone's antigen remains unknown. Base qualities are missing; no much larger clone stands one base away.

TCRbeta CDR3 regions were amplified from genomic DNA by means of the immunoSEQ Assay, a bias-controlled multiplex PCR. Processing in the source paper ran as follows. The number of nucleated cells in each sample was estimated from the amplification of reference gene primers within the assay. To quantify the absolute abundance of each unique TCRbeta CDR3 rearrangement, sequence reads were collapsed and filtered. For each sample, productive Simpson clonality was calculated as the square root of Simpson's diversity index across productive rearrangements. Here the immuneACCESS table is served through TCRdb, limited to in-frame sequences with V and J called. Missing clones are a known gap in these copies; in checked studies unresolved V genes cover under half, and the rest lacks a known reason. V, J and clone size reflect that table, while D and trimming were determined from the DNA. The sample includes 400,000 to 500,000 clones, with roughly 90% observed a single time. 1.5% to 2% of the sample is held by the ten biggest clonotypes.

From V the trimming removes 2 bases and from J it removes 7 bases, while the gene matches leave 11 bases of the junction unaccounted for. Taken from the germline V gene, the CDR1 and CDR2 loops are SGHNT and YENEEA. From the cysteine up to the phenylalanine, the CDR3 has a length of 16 residues. Only CDR3 DNA is held: 48 bases, read in frame from base 1. In the prospective study, participants were about 18 to 95 years old, resided in approximately 25 geographic areas of the United States, and were enrolled through a virtual design. In the prospective study, cohorts were assigned on the basis of participant-reported clinical history obtained from a screening survey and a study questionnaire. Recovered participants in ImmuneRACE Cohort 3 were defined by two consecutive negative NP/OP PCR tests, clearance by a healthcare professional, or resolution of symptoms. In the prospective study, whole blood, serum and a nasopharyngeal or oropharyngeal swab were collected from each participant by mobile phlebotomists. Participants in the prospective study had the option to provide additional blood draws and questionnaires over an approximately 2-month period. Before DNA extraction, prospective study blood samples were shipped either frozen or at room temperature.

This receptor was identified in a middle-aged woman who had recovered from COVID-19. The specimen was PBMCs or T cells enriched from blood (not recorded which). This sequence uses TRBV11-3 and TRBJ2-1; TRBD2 aligns with 7 central bases. For the CDR3, the sequence is CASSLITSLAKNEQFF. At the DNA level, the sequence is TGTGCCAGCAGCTTAATAACGTCACTAGCGAAAAATGAGCAGTTCTTC.